This T cell receptor beta chain emerged from a study of T-cell memory formation after mild COVID-19. Looking at the study overall: The two donors had largely donor-specific TCR clusters.

General study results and limits: SARS-CoV-2 specificity of second-wave clones peaking day 37 was unconfirmed. Prior to infection, memory already included some responding clones, suggesting cross-reactive memory joined.

This clonotype appeared many times. Its antigen remains unidentified. This CDR3 is 16 amino acids long. V lost 3 bases, J lost 4 bases, and 5 bases stayed unmatched. Looked up from germline, CDR1 is LNHDA and CDR2 is SQIVND (reference sequence). TCR alpha and TCR beta cDNA libraries carrying sample barcodes and UMIs were produced by 5'RACE using constant-segment primers. MiXCR, applied by TCRdb to the 5' RACE reads, yields one record per CDR3 protein. The sample carries about 29,000 distinct CDR3 sequences, approximately 12% recorded once. The source is an adult woman who had mild COVID-19 (a few samples of this study predate the infection). Cell type and time point are not known. The V call is TRBV19, the J call TRBJ2-7, with TRBD2 matching over 14 bases. Sequences were obtained from PBMCs or a T cell subset sorted from them (not recorded which). In nucleotides, the CDR3 is TGTGCCAGTAGTATGGGACTAGCGGGAGCGGTTTACGAGCAGTACTTC. Encoded protein: CASSMGLAGAVYEQYF.